The entry below gives a single T cell receptor beta chain sequence along with its context. Its cognate antigen is unknown. Method: immunoSEQ multiplex PCR; TCRdb's copy keeps in-frame clones and lacks some. The sample records about 37,000 clones, about 85% being singletons. The data originate from a study of OX40 agonist ivuxolimab in advanced cancers. Turning to the study itself: Subjects had a mean age of roughly 60 years, with a range of roughly 20 to 79; around 80% were male.

Study-level findings and limits: Several nonresponders also turned out to have low normalized T-cell clonal expansion. Partial responders treated at 0.1-3.0 mg/kg exhibited clonal expansion among the lowest measured.

V shed 4 bases, J shed 7 bases, and the junction held 4 bases outside the gene matches. This CDR3 has 14 residues. Germline V lookup: CDR1 SGHRS, CDR2 YFSETQ. The material was CD4+ or CD8+ T cells sorted from blood, obtained in a trial of the OX40 agonist ivuxolimab. This receptor was obtained from an adult with an advanced solid tumor such as melanoma, head and neck, liver or kidney cancer. The rearrangement joins TRBV5-1 to TRBJ1-5; 11 bases fit TRBD1. The CDR3 loop reads CASSQGTGGQPQHF. The CDR3 DNA reads TGCGCCAGCAGCCAAGGGACAGGGGGACAGCCCCAGCATTTT.